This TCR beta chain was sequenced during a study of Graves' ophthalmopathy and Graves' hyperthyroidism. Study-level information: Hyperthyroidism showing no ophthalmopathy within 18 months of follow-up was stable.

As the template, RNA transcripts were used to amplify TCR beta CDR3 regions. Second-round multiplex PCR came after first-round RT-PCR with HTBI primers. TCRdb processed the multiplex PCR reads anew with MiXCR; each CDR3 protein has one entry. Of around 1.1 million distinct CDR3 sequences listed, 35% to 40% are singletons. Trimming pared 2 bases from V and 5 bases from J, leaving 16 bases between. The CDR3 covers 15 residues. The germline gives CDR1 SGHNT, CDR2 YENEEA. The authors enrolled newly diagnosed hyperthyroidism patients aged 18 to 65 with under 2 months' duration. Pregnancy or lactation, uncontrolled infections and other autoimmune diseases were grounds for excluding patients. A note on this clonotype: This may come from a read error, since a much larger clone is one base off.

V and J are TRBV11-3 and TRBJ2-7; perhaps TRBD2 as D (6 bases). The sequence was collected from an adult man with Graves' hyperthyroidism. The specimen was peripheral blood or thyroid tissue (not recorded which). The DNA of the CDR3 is TGTGCCAGCAGCTTATTTAAGCGGGCGACCGACGAGCAGTACTTC. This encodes CASSLFKRATDEQYF.